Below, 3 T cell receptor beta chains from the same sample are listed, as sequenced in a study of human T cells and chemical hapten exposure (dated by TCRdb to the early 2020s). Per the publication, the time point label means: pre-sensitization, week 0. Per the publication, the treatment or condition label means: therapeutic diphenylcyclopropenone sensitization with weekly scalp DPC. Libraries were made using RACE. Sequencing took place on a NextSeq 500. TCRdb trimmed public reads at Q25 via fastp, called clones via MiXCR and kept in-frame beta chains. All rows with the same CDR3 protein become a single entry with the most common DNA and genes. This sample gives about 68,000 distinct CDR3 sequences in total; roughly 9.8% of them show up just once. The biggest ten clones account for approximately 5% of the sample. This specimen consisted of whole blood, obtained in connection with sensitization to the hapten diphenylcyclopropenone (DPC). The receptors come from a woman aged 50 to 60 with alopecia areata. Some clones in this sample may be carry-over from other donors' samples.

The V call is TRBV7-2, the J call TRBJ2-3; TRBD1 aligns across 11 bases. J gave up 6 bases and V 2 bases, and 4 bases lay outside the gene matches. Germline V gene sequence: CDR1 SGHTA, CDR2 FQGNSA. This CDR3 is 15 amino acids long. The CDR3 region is CASSLMGQGVDTQYF. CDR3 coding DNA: TGTGCCAGCAGCTTAATGGGACAGGGGGTGGATACGCAGTATTTT.

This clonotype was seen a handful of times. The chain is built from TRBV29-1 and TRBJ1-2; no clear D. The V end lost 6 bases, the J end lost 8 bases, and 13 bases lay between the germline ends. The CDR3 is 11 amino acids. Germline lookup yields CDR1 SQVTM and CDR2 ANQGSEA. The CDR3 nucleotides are TGCAGCGTCCCGTACTTATCCGGCTACACCTTC. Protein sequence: CSVPYLSGYTF.

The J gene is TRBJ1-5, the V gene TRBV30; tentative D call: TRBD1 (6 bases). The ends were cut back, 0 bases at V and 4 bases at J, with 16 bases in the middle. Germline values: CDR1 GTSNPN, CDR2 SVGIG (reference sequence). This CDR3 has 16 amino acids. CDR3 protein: CAWSVIGRGSNQPQHF. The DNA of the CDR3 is TGTGCCTGGAGTGTAATCGGCAGGGGATCAAATCAGCCCCAGCATTTT.